Given below is one TCR beta chain in context. No antigen is known for it. Trimming cost V 4 bases and J 2 bases, with 14 bases left between them. Per germline, CDR1 SGHRS and CDR2 YFSETQ. This CDR3 comprises 15 residues. The data derive from a study of STAT3 mutations in large granular lymphocyte leukemia. Background on the study: Among longitudinally sequenced T-LGLL patients, roughly half had canonical activating STAT3 mutations detected. Immunosuppressive therapy was given to more than half of T-LGLL patients. Study results and limitations: Every T-cell large granular lymphocyte leukemia patient had at least one immunodominant TCR beta clonotype. In about 30% of the 18 patients, new TCR clonotypes emerged after therapy.

TCRdb keeps only in-frame clones here, not all; method: immunoSEQ multiplex PCR. Of tens of thousands of clones listed, around 85% are singletons. The rearrangement joins TRBV5-1 to TRBJ2-3; D assignment may be TRBD1 or TRBD2 (5 bases each). The specimen was peripheral blood mononuclear cells. The clonotype comes from a man in his sixties with T-cell large granular lymphocyte leukemia. Some clones in this sample may be carry-over from other donors' samples. The CDR3 protein is CASSPGAIDTDTQYF. The CDR3 DNA reads as TGCGCCAGCAGCCCCGGGGCGATTGACACAGATACGCAGTATTTT.